This note documents a single TCR beta chain sequence. CDR3 length: 11 amino acids. V was cut by 6 bases and J by 6 bases, with 11 bases left in between. Germline CDR1 is DFQATT and CDR2 is SNEGSKA (reference sequence). The sample is drawn from a study of blood T cell repertoires in COVID-19. Study details: Donors in the United States, Italy and Spain gave samples during acute or convalescent COVID-19. In each case, the material was cDNA or gDNA derived from T cells, B-cell-depleted T cells, or PBMCs.

In the authors' methods: Quantification of nucleated cells was approximated via reference gene primer amplification. Some clones are missing from TCRdb's copy, which holds only in-frame ones; the method was immunoSEQ multiplex PCR. That table supplies the V and J calls and clone size; D and trimming were determined from the DNA. The sample lists 40,000 to 45,000 clones; 90% to 95% were seen once. The sequence was collected from a human donor in a cohort sampled during active COVID-19. This chain uses TRBV20-1 with TRBJ1-1, with TRBD1 as a possible D gene (5 bases). The material sequenced was peripheral blood. The CDR3 sequence: CSAQGLSEAFF. For the CDR3, the DNA is TGCAGTGCCCAGGGTTTGTCTGAAGCTTTCTTT.